Described below is a single TCR beta chain sequence and its context. These data originate in a study of blood T cell repertoires in COVID-19. Overall study context: Specimens from acute and convalescent COVID-19 originated in the United States, Italy and Spain.

Sequencing was performed with immunoSEQ multiplex PCR; in TCRdb, only in-frame clones are kept and a portion is missing. Of just under 300,000 clones listed, more than 85% are singletons. The CDR3 totals 14 residues. Germline loops: CDR1 MNHEY, CDR2 SMNVEV (reference sequence). V shed 5 bases, J shed 0 bases, and the junction held 1 base outside the gene matches. The chain carries TRBV27 and TRBJ1-2; 9 bases line up with TRBD1. The material sequenced was peripheral blood. This sequence originates from a man in his 70s with acute or convalescent COVID-19. Here the CDR3 reads CASSRTGANYGYTF. The CDR3 DNA follows: TGTGCCAGCAGTCGGACAGGGGCTAACTATGGCTACACCTTC.